This T cell receptor beta chain was retrieved from a study of T cells after yellow fever vaccination. Germline V gene data show CDR1 as MNHNS and CDR2 as SASEGT. The CDR3 is 17 amino acids. V lost 3 bases, J lost 0 bases, and 14 bases lay in between. TCRdb called the 5' RACE reads again in MiXCR, with one record for every CDR3 protein. The table records hundreds of thousands of distinct CDR3 sequences, approximately 9% of them present only once. There are a few counts of this clonotype. This clonotype was sampled from a man in his late teens or twenties who received the YFV17D yellow fever vaccine. V usage is TRBV6-1 and J usage is TRBJ2-2, with D perhaps matching TRBD1 (5 bases). The input for sequencing was PBMCs, taken on the day of the first yellow fever vaccination. In DNA, the CDR3 is TGTGCCAGCAGTGACACCTTCGACAGCTCGAACACCGGGGAGCTGTTTTTT. This codes for CASSDTFDSSNTGELFF.